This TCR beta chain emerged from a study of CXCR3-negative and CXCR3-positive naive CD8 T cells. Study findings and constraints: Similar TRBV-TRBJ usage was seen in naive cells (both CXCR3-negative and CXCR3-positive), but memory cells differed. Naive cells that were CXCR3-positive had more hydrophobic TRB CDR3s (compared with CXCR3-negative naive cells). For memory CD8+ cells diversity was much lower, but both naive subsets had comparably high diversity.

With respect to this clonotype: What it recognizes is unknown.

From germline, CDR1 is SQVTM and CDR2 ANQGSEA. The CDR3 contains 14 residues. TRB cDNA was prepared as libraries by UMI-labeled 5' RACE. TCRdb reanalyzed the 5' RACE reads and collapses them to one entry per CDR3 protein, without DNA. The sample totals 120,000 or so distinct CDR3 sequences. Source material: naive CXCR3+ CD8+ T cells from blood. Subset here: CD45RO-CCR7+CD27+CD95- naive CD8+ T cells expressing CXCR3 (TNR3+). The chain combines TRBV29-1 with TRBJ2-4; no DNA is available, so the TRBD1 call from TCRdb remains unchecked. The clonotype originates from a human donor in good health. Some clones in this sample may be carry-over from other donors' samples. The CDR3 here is CSPRGGKGGHFQYF.